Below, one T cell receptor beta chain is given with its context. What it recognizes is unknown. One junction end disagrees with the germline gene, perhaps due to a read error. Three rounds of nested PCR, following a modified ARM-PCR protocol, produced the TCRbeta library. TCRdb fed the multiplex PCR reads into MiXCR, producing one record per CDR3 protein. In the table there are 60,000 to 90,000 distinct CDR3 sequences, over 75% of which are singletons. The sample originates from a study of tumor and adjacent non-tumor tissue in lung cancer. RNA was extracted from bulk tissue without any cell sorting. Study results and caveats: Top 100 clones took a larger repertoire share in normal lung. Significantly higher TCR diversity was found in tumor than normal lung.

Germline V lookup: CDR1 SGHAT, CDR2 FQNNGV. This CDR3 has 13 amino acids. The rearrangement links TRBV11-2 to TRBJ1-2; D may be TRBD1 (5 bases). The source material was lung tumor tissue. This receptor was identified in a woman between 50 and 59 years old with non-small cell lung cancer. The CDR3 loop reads CVSSLGGNYSYAF. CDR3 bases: TGTGTCAGCAGCTTGGGGGGGAACTATAGCTACGCCTTC.